This TCR beta chain was documented in a study of T cells after yellow fever vaccination. CDR1 is SGHDN and CDR2 is FVKESK in the germline V gene. The CDR3 extends over 16 amino acids. 5'RACE template switching produced TCR cDNA carrying a universal primer site and UMIs. TCRdb reanalysed the 5' RACE reads using MiXCR and keeps one entry per CDR3 protein. The data show roughly 520,000 distinct CDR3 sequences, around a fifth seen once. Regarding this clonotype: Its target is not known. The junction and the germline gene differ at one end; a read error may be behind it.

Findings and limits, study-wide: A small share of clonotypes appeared in both CD4 and CD8 compartments. The booster saw the reappearance of most primary-vaccination clones (around 96% CD4, 80% to 90% CD8).

The starting material was PBMCs, obtained 20 to 25 days after the first yellow fever vaccination. J is TRBJ2-5 and V is TRBV14, with 13 nucleotides matching TRBD2. The source of this sequence is a man younger than 35 who received the YFV17D yellow fever vaccine. CDR3 bases: TGTGCCAGCAGTCAAGATTGGACTAGCGGGGGAGAGACCCAGTACTTC. It yields the protein CASSQDWTSGGETQYF. Filled out from reference TRBV14 and TRBJ2-5, the complete variable domain reads EAGVTQFPSHSVIEKGQTVTLRCDPISGHDNLYWYRRVMGKEIKFLLHFVKESKQDESGMPNNRFLAERTGGTYSTLKVQPAELEDSGVYFCASSQDWTSGGETQYFGPGTRLLVL.